These T cell receptor beta chains were read from a single sample in a study of control samples from healthy donors and cancer patients. This table comes from immunoSEQ multiplex PCR, and its TCRdb copy is limited to in-frame clones, with some not included. This sample has over 75,000 clones, with roughly 78% found just once. The sequenced material came from blood. The source is a man aged 55 to 70 in good health. CDR3s include the opening cysteine and the closing phenylalanine or tryptophan. The order of the fields is V gene, J gene, CDR3 length, D gene, clone size, CDR3 protein, CDR3 DNA. The D gene is left open where the match is weak. Size values are once, few and many counts, or a class for expanded clones, and some rows have none.

v_call: TRBV2; j_call: TRBJ2-7; cdr3_length: 11; d_call: TRBD1; clone_size: once; cdr3_aa: CAGGQSYEQYF; cdr3_nt: TGTGCCGGGGGACAGTCCTACGAGCAGTACTTC
v_call: TRBV3-1/TRBV3-2; j_call: TRBJ1-1; cdr3_length: 13; d_call: TRBD1; clone_size: NA; cdr3_aa: CASSQAGTGEAFF; cdr3_nt: TGTGCCAGCAGCCAAGCCGGGACAGGTGAAGCTTTCTTT
v_call: TRBV4-1; j_call: TRBJ2-1; cdr3_length: 15; d_call: NA; clone_size: NA; cdr3_aa: CASSQEKGQTNEQFF; cdr3_nt: TGCGCCAGCAGCCAAGAGAAGGGCCAGACGAATGAGCAGTTCTTC
v_call: TRBV27; j_call: TRBJ1-6; cdr3_length: 15; d_call: NA; clone_size: NA; cdr3_aa: CASRASGVPGSPLHF; cdr3_nt: TGTGCCAGCAGAGCCTCAGGGGTGCCAGGATCACCCCTCCACTTT
v_call: TRBV25-1; j_call: TRBJ2-3; cdr3_length: 15; d_call: NA; clone_size: NA; cdr3_aa: CASSEPSTVTDTQYF; cdr3_nt: TGTGCCAGCAGTGAACCCAGCACTGTGACAGATACGCAGTATTTT
v_call: TRBV6-1; j_call: TRBJ1-1; cdr3_length: 17; d_call: NA; clone_size: NA; cdr3_aa: CASSADSGGHFNTEAFF; cdr3_nt: TGTGCCAGCAGTGCCGATAGCGGGGGACACTTCAACACTGAAGCTTTCTTT
v_call: TRBV18; j_call: TRBJ2-7; cdr3_length: 15; d_call: NA; clone_size: NA; cdr3_aa: CASSPGHAYSYEQYF; cdr3_nt: TGTGCCAGCTCACCAGGTCACGCCTACTCCTACGAGCAGTACTTC
v_call: TRBV28; j_call: TRBJ2-3; cdr3_length: 18; d_call: TRBD2; clone_size: NA; cdr3_aa: CASRTSGRGSRSTDTQYF; cdr3_nt: TGTGCCAGCCGAACTAGCGGGAGGGGGAGTCGAAGCACAGATACGCAGTATTTT
v_call: TRBV3-1/TRBV3-2; j_call: TRBJ1-4; cdr3_length: 14; d_call: TRBD1; clone_size: NA; cdr3_aa: CASSNRQGRREPFF; cdr3_nt: TGTGCCAGCAGTAACCGACAGGGGCGTCGCGAGCCGTTTTTT
v_call: TRBV2; j_call: TRBJ2-7; cdr3_length: 14; d_call: NA; clone_size: NA; cdr3_aa: CASSEARGVGEQYF; cdr3_nt: TGTGCCAGCAGTGAAGCCAGGGGGGTAGGTGAGCAGTACTTC
v_call: TRBV18; j_call: TRBJ1-6; cdr3_length: 17; d_call: NA; clone_size: NA; cdr3_aa: CASSRSFARTDDSPLHF; cdr3_nt: TGTGCCAGCTCACGGTCCTTCGCCAGGACGGATGATTCACCCCTCCACTTT
v_call: TRBV5-6; j_call: TRBJ1-2; cdr3_length: 18; d_call: TRBD1; clone_size: NA; cdr3_aa: CASSPVGQGDYANYGYTF; cdr3_nt: TGTGCCAGCAGCCCAGTAGGACAGGGGGACTACGCTAACTATGGCTACACCTTC
v_call: TRBV2; j_call: TRBJ2-2; cdr3_length: 14; d_call: NA; clone_size: NA; cdr3_aa: CASSVSGTNGELFF; cdr3_nt: TGTGCCAGCAGTGTATCCGGGACGAACGGGGAGCTGTTTTTT
v_call: TRBV29-1; j_call: TRBJ1-1; cdr3_length: 13; d_call: NA; clone_size: NA; cdr3_aa: CSVENLRAAEAFF; cdr3_nt: TGCAGCGTTGAAAATCTCAGGGCGGCTGAAGCTTTCTTT
v_call: TRBV6-5; j_call: TRBJ1-4; cdr3_length: 14; d_call: NA; clone_size: NA; cdr3_aa: CASRGKGLGEKLFF; cdr3_nt: TGTGCCAGCAGGGGTAAGGGGCTTGGCGAAAAACTGTTTTTT
v_call: TRBV7-8; j_call: TRBJ2-1; cdr3_length: 14; d_call: NA; clone_size: NA; cdr3_aa: CASRSRFSVGEQFF; cdr3_nt: TGTGCCAGCAGGTCTAGATTCTCTGTAGGCGAGCAGTTCTTC
v_call: TRBV27; j_call: TRBJ1-1; cdr3_length: 14; d_call: NA; clone_size: NA; cdr3_aa: CASSFWGANTEAFF; cdr3_nt: TGTGCCAGCAGTTTTTGGGGGGCGAACACTGAAGCTTTCTTT
v_call: TRBV6-1; j_call: TRBJ1-5; cdr3_length: 14; d_call: TRBD1; clone_size: NA; cdr3_aa: CASSERQGDQPQHF; cdr3_nt: TGTGCCAGCAGTGAACGGCAGGGGGATCAGCCCCAGCATTTT
v_call: TRBV7-3; j_call: TRBJ1-6; cdr3_length: 13; d_call: NA; clone_size: NA; cdr3_aa: CASSLTGDSPLHF; cdr3_nt: TGTGCCAGCAGCTTAACAGGTGATTCACCCCTCCACTTT
v_call: TRBV5-6; j_call: TRBJ2-7; cdr3_length: 15; d_call: TRBD2; clone_size: NA; cdr3_aa: CASSPDKGRRGEQYF; cdr3_nt: TGTGCCAGCAGCCCCGACAAGGGGCGGCGGGGGGAGCAGTACTTC
v_call: TRBV2; j_call: TRBJ1-4; cdr3_length: 13; d_call: NA; clone_size: few; cdr3_aa: CASGARVWEKLFF; cdr3_nt: TGTGCCAGCGGGGCTAGGGTGTGGGAAAAACTGTTTTTT
v_call: TRBV4-1; j_call: TRBJ2-1; cdr3_length: 17; d_call: NA; clone_size: NA; cdr3_aa: CASSQEGGQRNNNEQFF; cdr3_nt: TGCGCCAGCAGCCAAGAGGGCGGCCAGAGAAATAACAATGAGCAGTTCTTC